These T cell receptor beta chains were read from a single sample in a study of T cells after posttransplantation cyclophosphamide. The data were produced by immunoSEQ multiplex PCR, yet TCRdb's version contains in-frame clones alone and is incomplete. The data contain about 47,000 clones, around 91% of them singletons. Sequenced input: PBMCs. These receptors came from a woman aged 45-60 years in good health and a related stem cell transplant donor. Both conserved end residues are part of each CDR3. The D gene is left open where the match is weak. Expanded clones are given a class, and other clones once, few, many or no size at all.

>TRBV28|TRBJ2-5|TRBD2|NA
TGTGCCAGCAGTACCACTAGCGGGGGTCCCCAGTACTTC
CASSTTSGGPQYF
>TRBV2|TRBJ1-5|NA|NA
TGTGCCAGCAGTGACTGGCAGGGGTATCAGCCCCAGCATTTT
CASSDWQGYQPQHF
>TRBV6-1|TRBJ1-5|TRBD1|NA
TGTGCCAGCAACGAGGGACAGGGGGGCAATCAGCCCCAGCATTTT
CASNEGQGGNQPQHF
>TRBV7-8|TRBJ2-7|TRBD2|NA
TGTGCCAGCAGCGATCGGACTAGCGGGGGGACCTACGAGCAGTACTTC
CASSDRTSGGTYEQYF
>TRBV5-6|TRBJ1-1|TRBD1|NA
TGTGCCAGCAGCTTGGGGACAGGGGTTTTGTACACTGAAGCTTTCTTT
CASSLGTGVLYTEAFF
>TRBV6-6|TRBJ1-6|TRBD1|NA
TGTGCCAGCAGGATGGGACAGTCCAATTCACCCCTCCACTTT
CASRMGQSNSPLHF
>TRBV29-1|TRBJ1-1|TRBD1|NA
TGCAGCGTTGAAGGGGCAGGGGGGACTGAAGCTTTCTTT
CSVEGAGGTEAFF
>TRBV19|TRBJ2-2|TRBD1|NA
TGTGCCAGTAGTAGCGACAGGGGAAAAGAACTGTTTTTT
CASSSDRGKELFF
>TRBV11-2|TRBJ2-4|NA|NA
TGTGCCAGCAGCGAGGACTTCATTCAGTACTTC
CASSEDFIQYF
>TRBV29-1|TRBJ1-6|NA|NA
TGCAGCGTTCCTGGGAGTTTTCCCCTCCACTTT
CSVPGSFPLHF
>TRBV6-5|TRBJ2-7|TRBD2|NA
TGTGCCAGCAGCAACACCGGGCGGGAGTTCGACGAGCAGTACTTC
CASSNTGREFDEQYF
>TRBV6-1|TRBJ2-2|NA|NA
TGTGCCAGCAGAGCCTCTGGACTGACCGGGGAGCTGTTTTTT
CASRASGLTGELFF
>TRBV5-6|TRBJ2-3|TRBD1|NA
TGTGCCAGCAGTTCCCCCCGGGACAGGGTTACAGATACGCAGTATTTT
CASSSPRDRVTDTQYF
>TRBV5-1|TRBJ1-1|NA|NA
TGCGCCAGCAGCTTGGGGGACAACCGGGGCACTGAAGCTTTCTTT
CASSLGDNRGTEAFF
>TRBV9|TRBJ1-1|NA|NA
TGTGCCAGCAGCCTACTGGAGGGTTTATCGGCTGAAGCTTTCTTT
CASSLLEGLSAEAFF
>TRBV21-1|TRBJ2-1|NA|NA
TGTGCCAGCAGCAAAGAAACGACACACGATCCGACTAGCGGGAGCTTTGAGCAGTTCTTC
CASSKETTHDPTSGSFEQFF
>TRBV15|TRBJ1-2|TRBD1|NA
TGTGCCACCAGCAGAGAAAACAGGGGTGGCTACACCTTC
CATSRENRGGYTF
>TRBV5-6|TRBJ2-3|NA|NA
TGTGCCAGCAGCTTGGGCGGGACCGCATCCACAGATACGCAGTATTTT
CASSLGGTASTDTQYF
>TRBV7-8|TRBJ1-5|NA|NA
TGTGCCAGCAGCTTACAGGGGCCCAATCAGCCCCAGCATTTT
CASSLQGPNQPQHF
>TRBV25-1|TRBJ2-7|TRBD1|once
TGTGCCAGCAGTGACCTCACAGGGGGCTACGAGCAGTACTTC
CASSDLTGGYEQYF
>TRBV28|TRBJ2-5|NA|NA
TGTGCCAGCTGGAGGGCGCAAGAGACCCAGTACTTC
CASWRAQETQYF
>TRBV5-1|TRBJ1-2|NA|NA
TGCGCCAGCAGCCCCGACAGAGATAACTATGGCTACACCTTC
CASSPDRDNYGYTF
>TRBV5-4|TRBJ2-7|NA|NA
TGTGCCAGCAGCTTGGGTCTAGATGACGAGCAGTACTTC
CASSLGLDDEQYF
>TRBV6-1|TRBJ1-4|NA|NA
TGTGCCAGCAGTGCCCCGACAGTTCGGAGTGAAAAACTGTTTTTT
CASSAPTVRSEKLFF
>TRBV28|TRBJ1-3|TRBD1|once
TGTGCCAGCAGCGGCGGGACAGGGGTAGGAAACACCATATATTTT
CASSGGTGVGNTIYF
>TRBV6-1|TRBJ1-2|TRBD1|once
TGTGCCAGCAGGGACAGGGGGCGCCGACACTATGGCTACACCTTC
CASRDRGRRHYGYTF
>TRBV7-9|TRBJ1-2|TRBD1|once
TGTGCCAGCGCGGAGGGGGCTTCGGACTATGGCTACACCTTC
CASAEGASDYGYTF
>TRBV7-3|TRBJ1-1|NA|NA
TGTGCCAGCAGCAACGGGGGGAACACTGAAGCTTTCTTT
CASSNGGNTEAFF
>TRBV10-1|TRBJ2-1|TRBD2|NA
TGCGCCACCGGGACTAGCGGGACCTATGAGCAGTTCTTC
CATGTSGTYEQFF
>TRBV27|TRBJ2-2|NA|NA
TGTGCCAGCAAGGGGCAGGGATGGACCGGGGAGCTGTTTTTT
CASKGQGWTGELFF
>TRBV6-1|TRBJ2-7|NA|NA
TGTGCCAGCAGCCACCACAGGAGGGCACCCGAGCAGTACTTC
CASSHHRRAPEQYF
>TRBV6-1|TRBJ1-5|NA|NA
TGTGCCGTCCGGGACTCCAATCGGCCCCAGCATTTT
CAVRDSNRPQHF
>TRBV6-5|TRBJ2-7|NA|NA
TGTGCCAGCAGTTACCGGGGGGCAGCCTACGAGCAGTACTTC
CASSYRGAAYEQYF
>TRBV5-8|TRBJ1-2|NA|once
TGTGCCAGCAGTACATGGGGGGACTACACCTTC
CASSTWGDYTF
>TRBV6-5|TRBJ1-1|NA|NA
TGTGCCAGCAGTTCGGCGGACAAGAACACTGAAGCTTTCTTT
CASSSADKNTEAFF
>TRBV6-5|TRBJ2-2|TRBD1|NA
TGTGCCAGCAATAGGGACAGGGACACCGGGGAGCTGTTTTTT
CASNRDRDTGELFF
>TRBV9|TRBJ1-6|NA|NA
TGTGCCAGCAGCCCGACCCGGGACTATAATTCACCCCTCCACTTT
CASSPTRDYNSPLHF
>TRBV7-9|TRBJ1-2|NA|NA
TGTGCCAGCAGCTTAGGGGAGTATTTCTATGGCTACACCTTC
CASSLGEYFYGYTF
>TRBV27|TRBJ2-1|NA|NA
TGTGCCAGCAGTCGTCAAGCGGGCAGCTACAATGAGCAGTTCTTC
CASSRQAGSYNEQFF
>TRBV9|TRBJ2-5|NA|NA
TGTGCCAGCAGCGGTCCGGGACAAGAGACCCAGTACTTC
CASSGPGQETQYF
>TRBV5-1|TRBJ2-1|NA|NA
TGCGCCAGCAGCACCCACAGGGATTACAATGAGCAGTTCTTC
CASSTHRDYNEQFF
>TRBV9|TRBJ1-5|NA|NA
TGTGCCAGCAGCGTAGGGGGGGGCAATCAGCCCCAGCATTTT
CASSVGGGNQPQHF
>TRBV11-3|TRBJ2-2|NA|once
TGTGCCAGCAGCTTTGGACGTAGCGCGAACACCGGGGAGCTGTTTTTT
CASSFGRSANTGELFF
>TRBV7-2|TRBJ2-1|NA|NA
TGTGCCAGCAGCTTAAGCGCCAGGGGTGGGGTGGGAGCCTACAATGAGCAGTTCTTC
CASSLSARGGVGAYNEQFF
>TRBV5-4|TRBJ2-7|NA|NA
TGTGCCAGCAGCCTTAAGGCTAGCAGAGCCTACGAGCAGTACTTC
CASSLKASRAYEQYF
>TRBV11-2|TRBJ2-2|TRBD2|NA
TGTGCCAGCAGCTACTGGACTAGCGATGCCAACACCGGGGAGCTGTTTTTT
CASSYWTSDANTGELFF
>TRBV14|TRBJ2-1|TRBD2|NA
TGTGCCAGCAGCCCTCGAGGGCTGGCGGGAGGCTCCTACAATGAGCAGTTCTTC
CASSPRGLAGGSYNEQFF
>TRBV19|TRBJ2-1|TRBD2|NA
TGTGCCAGTAGTTCCGGGAGGGCCGGCGGCAATGAGCAGTTCTTC
CASSSGRAGGNEQFF
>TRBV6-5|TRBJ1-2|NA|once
TGTGCCAGCAGACAAAACCGGGACTCCTATGGCTACACCTTC
CASRQNRDSYGYTF
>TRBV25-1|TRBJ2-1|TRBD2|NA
TGTGCCAGCAGACCGGGACTAGCGGAGATGTCCTACAATGAGCAGTTCTTC
CASRPGLAEMSYNEQFF
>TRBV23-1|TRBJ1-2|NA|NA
TGCGCCAGCAGTCAATCTTTACAGGAGAACTATGGCTACACCTTC
CASSQSLQENYGYTF
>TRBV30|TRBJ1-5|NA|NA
TGTGCCTGGAGTCTCGAGGGAAATCAGCCCCAGCATTTT
CAWSLEGNQPQHF
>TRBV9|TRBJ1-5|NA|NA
TGTGCCAGCAGCGCAGAGGGCGTTCAGCCCCAGCATTTT
CASSAEGVQPQHF
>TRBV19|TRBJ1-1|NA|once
TGTGCCAGTAGTACGGTGGGCGCCGGCACTGAAGCTTTCTTT
CASSTVGAGTEAFF
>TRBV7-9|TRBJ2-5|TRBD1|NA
TGTGCCAGCAGCGAAGGTGGGACAGGGGGAGAGACCCAGTACTTC
CASSEGGTGGETQYF